The 13 T cell receptor beta chains in this list originate from one sample, sequenced in a study of cytomegalovirus exposure and HLA in healthy donors. Clones were read by immunoSEQ multiplex PCR, and TCRdb kept only the in-frame ones, dropping some. The sample lists 140,000 or so clones, roughly 87% occurring once. Sequenced: PBMCs. The receptors were sampled from a man aged 18 to 35 in good health and CMV-seropositive.

The chain couples TRBV7-9 to TRBJ2-1, with D perhaps TRBD2 (6 bases). Between the trimmed V and J ends, which lost 8 bases and 2 bases, there was a span of 13 bases. Germline V lookup: CDR1 SEHNR, CDR2 FQNEAQ (reference sequence). This CDR3 is 14 amino acids long. The CDR3 bases are TGTGCCAGCGAACAGGCGGGACCCTACAATGAGCAGTTCTTC. The encoded protein is CASEQAGPYNEQFF.

The chain joins TRBV6-1 to TRBJ2-7, with 7 bases fitting TRBD1. This CDR3 has 14 residues. Germline lookup yields CDR1 MNHNS and CDR2 SASEGT. Losses at the gene ends were 1 base for V and 0 bases for J; bases not matched to a gene: 0. The CDR3 bases are TGTGCCAGCAGTGAAGGACAGGGCTCCTACGAGCAGTACTTC. Translation: CASSEGQGSYEQYF.

The chain has TRBV5-1 and TRBJ1-2; D is unresolved. Trimming shortened V by 5 bases and J by 4 bases, and 9 bases separated the two germline ends. Germline values: CDR1 SGHRS, CDR2 YFSETQ. CDR3 length: 12 residues. The CDR3 coding sequence is TGCGCCAGCAGGGAGGGCTCCTATGGCTACACCTTC. This encodes CASREGSYGYTF. The whole variable domain, remainder taken from reference TRBV5-1 and TRBJ1-2, is KAGVTQTPRYLIKTRGQQVTLSCSPISGHRSVSWYQQTPGQGLQFLFEYFSETQRNKGNFPGRFSGRQFSNSRSEMNVSTLELGDSALYLCASREGSYGYTFGSGTRLTVV.

As DNA, the CDR3 is TGTGCCAGCAGCCATCAACAGTACAATGAGCAGTTCTTC. It yields the protein CASSHQQYNEQFF. The chain uses TRBV14 and TRBJ2-1; D is undetermined. The germline V gene has CDR1 SGHDN and CDR2 FVKESK. With 3 bases removed from V and 4 bases from J, the gap between germline ends came to 7 bases. The CDR3 covers 13 residues.

This chain connects TRBV5-6 to TRBJ1-6; TRBD1 might be the D (6 bases). CDR1 is SGHDT, CDR2 YYEEEE, per germline. Between the trimmed V and J ends, which lost 0 bases and 16 bases, there was a span of 11 bases. The CDR3 runs to 12 residues. CDR3: CASSLVGRGLHF. The DNA of the CDR3 is TGTGCCAGCAGCTTGGTGGGCAGGGGACTCCACTTT. The variable domain in full, with the rest retrieved from reference TRBV5-6 and TRBJ1-6, is DAGVTQSPTHLIKTRGQQVTLRCSPKSGHDTVSWYQQALGQGPQFIFQYYEEEERQRGNFPDRFSGHQFPNYSSELNVNALLLGDSALYLCASSLVGRGLHFGNGTRLTVT.

The table lists this clone with a count of one. The V and J genes are TRBV7-9 and TRBJ2-7, with TRBD2 as a possible D gene (6 bases). V lost 5 bases to trimming and J lost 1 base, with 18 bases between them. The CDR3 runs 16 residues. Germline assignment: CDR1 SEHNR and CDR2 FQNEAQ (reference sequence). The CDR3 protein is CASSAQNRDSSYEQYF. Written as DNA, the CDR3 is TGTGCCAGCAGCGCCCAAAACCGGGACTCATCCTACGAGCAGTACTTC.

The V gene is TRBV18, the J gene TRBJ1-5, with unresolved D. The CDR3 runs 15 residues. Trimming left V 3 bases short and J 2 bases short, with 11 bases between. The germline gives CDR1 KGHSH, CDR2 LQKENI. CDR3 loop: CASSPWSGGNQPQHF. The DNA for the CDR3 is TGTGCCAGCTCACCCTGGAGCGGGGGCAATCAGCCCCAGCATTTT. The whole variable domain, remainder taken from reference TRBV18 and TRBJ1-5, is NAGVMQNPRHLVRRRGQEARLRCSPMKGHSHVYWYRQLPEEGLKFMVYLQKENIIDESGMPKERFSAEFPKEGPSILRIQQVVRGDSAAYFCASSPWSGGNQPQHFGDGTRLSIL.

The chain recombines TRBV10-1 with TRBJ2-1, with D tentatively TRBD2 (5 bases). This CDR3 region has 12 residues. The germline V gene encodes CDR1 WNHNN and CDR2 SYGVQD (reference sequence). Deletions cut 8 bases from V and 9 bases from J, with 14 bases between. The CDR3 protein is CASADSIGEQFF. For the CDR3, the DNA is TGCGCCAGCGCGGACTCAATTGGTGAGCAGTTCTTC.

The V and J genes are TRBV7-2 and TRBJ2-1, with D perhaps matching TRBD1 (6 bases). Trimming removed 1 base from V and 2 bases from J, with 9 bases in between. CDR3 length equals 15 residues. Germline assignment: CDR1 SGHTA and CDR2 FQGNSA. The CDR3 sequence: CASSLVGDTYNEQFF. The CDR3 region has the DNA TGTGCCAGCAGCTTAGTGGGGGACACCTACAATGAGCAGTTCTTC.

The chain has TRBV25-1 and TRBJ1-1; D is possibly TRBD1 (6 bases). This CDR3 comprises 14 residues. The germline CDR1 and CDR2 sequences are MGHDK and SYGVNS. Between the trimmed V and J ends, which lost 5 bases and 4 bases, there was a span of 14 bases. CDR3 DNA sequence: TGTGCCAGCAGTCCGCACAGGGAGGGCACTGAAGCTTTCTTT. This codes for CASSPHREGTEAFF.

The V and J genes are TRBV27 and TRBJ2-1; maybe TRBD1 (6 bases). CDR1 MNHEY and CDR2 SMNVEV come from the germline V gene (reference sequence). Trimming took 7 bases from V and 0 from J, leaving 13 bases between them. The CDR3 totals 15 residues. In nucleotides, the CDR3 is TGTGCCAGCAAACTAACAGGGAGCTCCTACAATGAGCAGTTCTTC. Protein product: CASKLTGSSYNEQFF.

This sequence joins TRBV19 and TRBJ2-5; TRBD1 aligns across 7 bases. Germline assignment: CDR1 LNHDA and CDR2 SQIVND (reference sequence). The CDR3 is 13 amino acids. With V trimmed by 5 bases and J by 2 bases, 2 bases remained unmatched. This CDR3 reads CASSVGQQETQYF. CDR3 bases: TGTGCCAGTAGTGTGGGACAGCAAGAGACCCAGTACTTC.

The V call is TRBV5-1, the J call TRBJ2-6; the D gene is possibly TRBD2 (5 bases). V lost 7 bases and J lost 12, with 17 bases in between. Germline values: CDR1 SGHRS, CDR2 YFSETQ. The CDR3 covers 13 residues. CDR3 bases: TGCGCCAGCGGCGGGCTTACCGAGGGCGTCCTGACTTTC. Protein: CASGGLTEGVLTF. The variable domain in full, completed from reference TRBV5-1 and TRBJ2-6, reads KAGVTQTPRYLIKTRGQQVTLSCSPISGHRSVSWYQQTPGQGLQFLFEYFSETQRNKGNFPGRFSGRQFSNSRSEMNVSTLELGDSALYLCASGGLTEGVLTFGAGSRLTVL.